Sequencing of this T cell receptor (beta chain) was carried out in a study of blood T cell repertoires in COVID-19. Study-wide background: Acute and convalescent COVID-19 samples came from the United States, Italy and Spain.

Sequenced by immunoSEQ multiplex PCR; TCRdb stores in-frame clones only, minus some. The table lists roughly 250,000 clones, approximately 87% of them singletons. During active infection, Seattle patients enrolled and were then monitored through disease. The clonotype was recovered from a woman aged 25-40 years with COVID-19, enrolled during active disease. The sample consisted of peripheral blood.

CDR3 residues: CASSLEYGEGAFF. The CDR3 bases are TGTGCCAGCAGCTTAGAATACGGGGAGGGAGCTTTCTTT. V gene TRBV11-2 combines with J gene TRBJ1-1; D unclear. CDR3 length equals 13 residues. V was clipped by 0 bases and J by 10 bases, with 12 bases between them. Germline V gives CDR1 SGHAT, CDR2 FQNNGV. The full variable domain, its missing parts supplied by reference TRBV11-2 and TRBJ1-1, is EAGVAQSPRYKIIEKRQSVAFWCNPISGHATLYWYQQILGQGPKLLIQFQNNGVVDDSQLPKDRFSAERLKGVDSTLKIQPAKLEDSAVYLCASSLEYGEGAFFGQGTRLTVV.